This TCR beta chain was recovered during a study of blood T cell repertoires in COVID-19. On the study more broadly: The samples span acute and convalescent COVID-19 from the United States, Italy and Spain. T cells, B-cell-depleted T cells, or PBMCs supplied cDNA or gDNA.

The authors' processing: The assay estimated nucleated cells by amplifying reference gene primers. Some clones are missing from TCRdb's copy, which holds only in-frame ones; the method was immunoSEQ multiplex PCR. That table furnishes V, J and clone size, whereas the DNA furnished D and trimming. In the table there are roughly 100,000 clones, 80% to 90% of which are singletons. The CDR3 runs to 18 residues. Germline CDR1 and CDR2: LGHDT and YNNKEL (reference sequence). Trimming pared 0 bases from V and 0 bases from J, leaving 17 bases between. J is TRBJ1-2 and V is TRBV3-1 (or the pseudogene TRBV3-2); D is unclear. This clonotype was sampled from an older woman with acute or convalescent COVID-19. Sequences were obtained from peripheral blood. CDR3 nucleotide sequence: TGTGCCAGCAGCCAAGAGAGGGCTAGACGGGCTTCTAACTATGGCTACACCTTC. It yields the protein CASSQERARRASNYGYTF.